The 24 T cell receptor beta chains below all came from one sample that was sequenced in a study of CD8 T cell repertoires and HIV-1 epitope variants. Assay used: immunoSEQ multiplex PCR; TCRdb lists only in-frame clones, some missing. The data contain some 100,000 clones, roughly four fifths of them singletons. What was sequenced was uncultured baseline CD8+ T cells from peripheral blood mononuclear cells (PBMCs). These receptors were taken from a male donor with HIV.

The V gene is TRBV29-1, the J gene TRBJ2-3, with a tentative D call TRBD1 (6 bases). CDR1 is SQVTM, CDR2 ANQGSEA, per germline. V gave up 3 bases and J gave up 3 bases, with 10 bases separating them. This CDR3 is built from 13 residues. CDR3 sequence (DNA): TGCAGCGTTGAGGTCAGGGGAACAGATACGCAGTATTTT. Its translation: CSVEVRGTDTQYF.

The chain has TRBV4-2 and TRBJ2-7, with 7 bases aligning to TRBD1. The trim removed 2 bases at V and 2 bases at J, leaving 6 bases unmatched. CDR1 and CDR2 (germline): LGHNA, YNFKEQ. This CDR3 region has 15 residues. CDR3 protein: CASSQQPGQTYEQYF. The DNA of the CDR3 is TGTGCCAGCAGCCAACAGCCGGGACAGACCTACGAGCAGTACTTC.

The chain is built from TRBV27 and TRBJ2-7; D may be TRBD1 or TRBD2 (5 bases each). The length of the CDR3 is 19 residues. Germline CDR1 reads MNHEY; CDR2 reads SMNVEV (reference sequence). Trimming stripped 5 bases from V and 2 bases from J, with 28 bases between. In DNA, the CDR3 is TGTGCCAGCAGTCGCTCGTTTTCTGGATTGGGGGAAGAGACCTACGAGCAGTACTTC. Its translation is CASSRSFSGLGEETYEQYF.

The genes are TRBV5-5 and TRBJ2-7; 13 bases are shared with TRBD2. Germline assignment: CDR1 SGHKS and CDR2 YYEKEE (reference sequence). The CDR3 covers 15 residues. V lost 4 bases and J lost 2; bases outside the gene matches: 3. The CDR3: CASSQGLAGAYEQYF. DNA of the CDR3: TGTGCCAGCAGCCAAGGACTAGCGGGAGCCTACGAGCAGTACTTC.

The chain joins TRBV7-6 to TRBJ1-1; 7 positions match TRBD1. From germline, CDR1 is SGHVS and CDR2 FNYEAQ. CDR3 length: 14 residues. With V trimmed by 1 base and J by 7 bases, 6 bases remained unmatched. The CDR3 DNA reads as TGTGCCAGCAGCTTAGAACAGGGGAGAGGTGAAGCTTTCTTT. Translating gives CASSLEQGRGEAFF.

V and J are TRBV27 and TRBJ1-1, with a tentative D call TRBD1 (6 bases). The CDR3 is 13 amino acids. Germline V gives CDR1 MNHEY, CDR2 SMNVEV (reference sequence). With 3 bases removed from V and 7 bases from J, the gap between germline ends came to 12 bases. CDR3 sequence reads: CASSFGQFSEAFF. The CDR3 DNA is TGTGCCAGCAGTTTCGGACAGTTCAGTGAAGCTTTCTTT.

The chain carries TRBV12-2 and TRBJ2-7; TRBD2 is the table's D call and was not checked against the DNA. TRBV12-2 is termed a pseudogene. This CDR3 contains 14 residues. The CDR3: CASRPRLTLYEQYF. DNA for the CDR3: TGTGCAAGTCGCCCACGACTCACTCTTTACGAGCAGTACTTC.

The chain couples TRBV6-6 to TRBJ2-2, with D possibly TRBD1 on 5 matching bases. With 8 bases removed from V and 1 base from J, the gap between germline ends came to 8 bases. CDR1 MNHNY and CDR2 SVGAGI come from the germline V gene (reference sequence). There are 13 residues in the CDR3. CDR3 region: CASQTENTGELFF. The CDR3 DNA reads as TGTGCCAGCCAGACAGAGAACACCGGGGAGCTGTTTTTT.

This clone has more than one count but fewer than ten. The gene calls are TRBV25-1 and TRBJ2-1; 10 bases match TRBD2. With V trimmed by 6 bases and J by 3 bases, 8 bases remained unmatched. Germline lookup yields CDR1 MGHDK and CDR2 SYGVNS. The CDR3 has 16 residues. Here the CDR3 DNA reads TGTGCCAGCAGCAGTCGATCTAGCGGGAGCTACAATGAGCAGTTCTTC. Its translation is CASSSRSSGSYNEQFF.

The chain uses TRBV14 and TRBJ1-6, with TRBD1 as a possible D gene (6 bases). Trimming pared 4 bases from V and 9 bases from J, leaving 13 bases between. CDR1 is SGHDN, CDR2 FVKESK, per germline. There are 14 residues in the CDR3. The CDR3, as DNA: TGTGCCAGCAGCCTCCCGCCCAGGGGTTCACCCCTCCACTTT. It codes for CASSLPPRGSPLHF.

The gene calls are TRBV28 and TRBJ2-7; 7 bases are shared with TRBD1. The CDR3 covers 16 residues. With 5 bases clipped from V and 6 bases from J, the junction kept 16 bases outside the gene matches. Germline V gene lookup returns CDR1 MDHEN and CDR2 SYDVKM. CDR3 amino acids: CASSPGTANLPFEQYF. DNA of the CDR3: TGTGCCAGCAGTCCCGGGACAGCGAACCTCCCGTTCGAGCAGTACTTC.

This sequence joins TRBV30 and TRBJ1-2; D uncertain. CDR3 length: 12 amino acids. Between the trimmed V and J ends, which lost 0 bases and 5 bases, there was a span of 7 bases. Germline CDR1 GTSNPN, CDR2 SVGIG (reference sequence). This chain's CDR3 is CAWSVQSYGYTF. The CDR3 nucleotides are TGTGCCTGGAGTGTACAAAGTTATGGCTACACCTTC.

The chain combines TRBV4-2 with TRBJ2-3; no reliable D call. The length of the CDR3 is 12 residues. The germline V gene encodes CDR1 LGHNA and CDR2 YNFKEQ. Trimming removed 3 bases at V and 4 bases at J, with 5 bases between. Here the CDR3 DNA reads TGTGCCAGCAGCCACCTAGCAGATACGCAGTATTTT. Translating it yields CASSHLADTQYF.

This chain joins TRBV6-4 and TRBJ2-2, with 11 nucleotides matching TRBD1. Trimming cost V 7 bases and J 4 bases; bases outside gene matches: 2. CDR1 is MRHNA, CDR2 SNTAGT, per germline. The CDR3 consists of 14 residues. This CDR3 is CASTGTGGTGELFF. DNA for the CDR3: TGTGCCAGCACCGGGACAGGGGGCACCGGGGAGCTGTTTTTT.

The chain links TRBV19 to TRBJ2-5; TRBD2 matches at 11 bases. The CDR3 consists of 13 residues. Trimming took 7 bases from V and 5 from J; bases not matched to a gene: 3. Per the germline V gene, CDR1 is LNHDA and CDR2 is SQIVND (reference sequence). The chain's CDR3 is CASKPSGGETQYF. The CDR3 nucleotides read TGTGCCAGTAAGCCTAGCGGGGGGGAGACCCAGTACTTC.

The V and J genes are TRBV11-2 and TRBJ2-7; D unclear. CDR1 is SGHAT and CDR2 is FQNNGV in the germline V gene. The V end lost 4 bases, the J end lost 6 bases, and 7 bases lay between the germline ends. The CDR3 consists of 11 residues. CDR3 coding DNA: TGTGCCAGCAGCTCCACAGTCGAGCAGTACTTC. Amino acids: CASSSTVEQYF.

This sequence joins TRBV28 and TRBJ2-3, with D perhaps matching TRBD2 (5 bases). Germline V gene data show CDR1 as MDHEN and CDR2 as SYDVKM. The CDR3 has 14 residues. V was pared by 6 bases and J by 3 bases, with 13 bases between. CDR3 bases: TGTGCCAGCAGGTGGAGTCGGGGAACAGATACGCAGTATTTT. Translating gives CASRWSRGTDTQYF.

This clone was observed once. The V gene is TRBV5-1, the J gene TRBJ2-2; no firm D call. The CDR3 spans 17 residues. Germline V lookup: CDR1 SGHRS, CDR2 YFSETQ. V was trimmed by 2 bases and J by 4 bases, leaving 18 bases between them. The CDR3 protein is CASSFGSSTRGTGELFF. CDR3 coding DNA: TGCGCCAGCAGCTTTGGTTCCTCAACGCGTGGCACCGGGGAGCTGTTTTTT.

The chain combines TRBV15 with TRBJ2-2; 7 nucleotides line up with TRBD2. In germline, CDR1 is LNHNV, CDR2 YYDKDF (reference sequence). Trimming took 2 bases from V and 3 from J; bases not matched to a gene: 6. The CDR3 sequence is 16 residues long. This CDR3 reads CATSRYRTRDTGELFF. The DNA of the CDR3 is TGTGCCACCAGCAGATACCGGACTAGGGACACCGGGGAGCTGTTTTTT.

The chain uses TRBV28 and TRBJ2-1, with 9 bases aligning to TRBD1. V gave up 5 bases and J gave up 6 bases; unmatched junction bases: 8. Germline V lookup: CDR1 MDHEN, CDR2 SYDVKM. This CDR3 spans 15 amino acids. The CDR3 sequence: CASSIGQGSGNEQFF. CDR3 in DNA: TGTGCCAGCAGTATAGGACAGGGGTCAGGCAATGAGCAGTTCTTC.

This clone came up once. CDR3 sequence (DNA): TGTGCCAGCAGCGCGGGACAGAACTACGAGCAGTACTTC. Its protein product is CASSAGQNYEQYF. The chain uses TRBV5-5 and TRBJ2-7; possible D gene TRBD1, 7 bases. The CDR3 runs to 13 residues. CDR1 is SGHKS and CDR2 is YYEKEE in the germline V gene (reference sequence). The ends were cut back, 4 bases at V and 3 bases at J, with 11 bases in the middle.

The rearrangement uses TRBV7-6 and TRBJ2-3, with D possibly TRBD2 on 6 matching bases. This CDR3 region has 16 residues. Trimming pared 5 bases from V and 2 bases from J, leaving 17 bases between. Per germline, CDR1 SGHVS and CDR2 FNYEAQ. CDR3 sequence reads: CASSTPTSGFTDTQYF. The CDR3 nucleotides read TGTGCCAGCAGCACACCTACAAGCGGGTTCACAGATACGCAGTATTTT.

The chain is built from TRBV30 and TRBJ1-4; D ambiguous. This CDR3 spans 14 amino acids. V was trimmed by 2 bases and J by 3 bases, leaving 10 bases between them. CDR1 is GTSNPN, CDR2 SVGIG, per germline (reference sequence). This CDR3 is CAWSNVEPNEKLFF. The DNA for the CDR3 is TGTGCCTGGAGTAACGTGGAACCTAATGAAAAACTGTTTTTT.

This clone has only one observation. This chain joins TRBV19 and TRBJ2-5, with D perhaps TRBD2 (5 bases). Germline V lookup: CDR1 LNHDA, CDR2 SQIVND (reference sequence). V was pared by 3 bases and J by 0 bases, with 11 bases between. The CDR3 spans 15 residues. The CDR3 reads CASSITDWYQETQYF. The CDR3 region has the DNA TGTGCCAGTAGTATCACGGACTGGTACCAAGAGACCCAGTACTTC.